Detailed here is one TCR beta chain. As yet, its antigen is unknown. The data originate from a study of OX40 agonist ivuxolimab in advanced cancers. CDR1 is SGHRS and CDR2 is YFSETQ in the germline V gene. This CDR3 spans 16 amino acids. The ends were cut back, 4 bases at V and 7 bases at J, with 21 bases in the middle. Clones were read by immunoSEQ multiplex PCR, and TCRdb kept only the in-frame ones, dropping some. This sample has under 8,000 clones, with roughly 88% found just once. General study findings and limits: Compared with others, partial responders at 0.1-3.0 mg/kg displayed clonal expansion among the lowest.

This specimen consisted of CD4+ or CD8+ T cells sorted from blood, obtained in a trial of the OX40 agonist ivuxolimab. The chain employs TRBV5-1 and TRBJ2-1, with a weak D call TRBD2 (5 bases). This TCR was recovered from an adult with an advanced solid tumor such as melanoma, head and neck, liver or kidney cancer. Here the CDR3 DNA reads TGCGCCAGCAGCCCAAGCGGCGTCTGGGGTTTGAATGAGCAGTTCTTC. Protein product: CASSPSGVWGLNEQFF.